These 13 T cell receptor beta chains share one sample of origin, sequenced in a study of long-term antiretroviral therapy in people with HIV. The run of the v3.0 immunoSEQ assay was at survey level. TCRdb's copy holds only in-frame clones and misses some; the assay was immunoSEQ multiplex PCR. The sample shows roughly 22,000 clones, roughly 82% of them seen only once. The sequencing used unsorted PBMCs, collected 3 years after starting antiretroviral therapy. All receptors come from a man over 45 with HIV.

The chain has TRBV27 and TRBJ2-1; D call uncertain. V lost 6 bases, J lost 4 bases, and 10 bases lay in between. The CDR3 has 13 amino acids. Germline loops: CDR1 MNHEY, CDR2 SMNVEV (reference sequence). The CDR3 spells CASSPTMYNEQFF. CDR3 nucleotide sequence: TGTGCCAGCAGCCCGACAATGTACAATGAGCAGTTCTTC.

In its sample, this clone was seen once. The chain is built from TRBV9 and TRBJ2-2; 10 bases are shared with TRBD1. In germline, CDR1 is SGDLS, CDR2 YYNGEE. The CDR3 runs 15 residues. The junction had 5 bases not matched to a gene; V was cut back by 3 bases and J by 6 bases. The CDR3 DNA reads as TGTGCCAGCAGCGCCCGGGACAGGGGAGCCGGGGAGCTGTTTTTT. Residues: CASSARDRGAGELFF.

This chain joins TRBV7-9 and TRBJ2-2; 8 positions agree with TRBD2. The junction had 5 bases not matched to a gene; V was cut back by 5 bases and J by 0 bases. The length of the CDR3 is 16 residues. Germline CDR1 is SEHNR and CDR2 is FQNEAQ (reference sequence). CDR3 in amino acids: CASSASSGANTGELFF. The CDR3 region has the DNA TGTGCCAGCAGCGCTAGTAGCGGGGCGAACACCGGGGAGCTGTTTTTT.

This clone has just one count. The V and J genes are TRBV7-2 and TRBJ2-7, with a tentative D call TRBD2 (6 bases). V was trimmed by 6 bases and J by 1 base, leaving 25 bases between them. The germline gives CDR1 SGHTA, CDR2 FQGNSA. The CDR3 is made up of 18 amino acids. The CDR3 protein is CASSRAGPYSLRSYEQYF. DNA for the CDR3: TGTGCCAGCAGTCGTGCGGGACCCTACTCCCTCCGGTCCTACGAGCAGTACTTC.

The chain links TRBV18 to TRBJ2-1; perhaps D is TRBD1 or TRBD2 (6 bases each). This CDR3 spans 16 amino acids. Germline assignment: CDR1 KGHSH and CDR2 LQKENI. V was clipped by 2 bases and J by 0 bases, with 11 bases between them. The CDR3 spells CASSPVGGGSYNEQFF. In nucleotides, the CDR3 is TGTGCCAGCTCACCAGTAGGAGGGGGCTCCTACAATGAGCAGTTCTTC.

The chain is built from TRBV9 and TRBJ1-5, with D maybe TRBD1 (5 bases). Between the trimmed V and J ends, which lost 0 bases and 2 bases, there was a span of 9 bases. The germline V gene has CDR1 SGDLS and CDR2 YYNGEE. The CDR3 consists of 15 residues. In nucleotides, the CDR3 is TGTGCCAGCAGCGTAGGGGGGTTGGGCAATCAGCCCCAGCATTTT. Protein sequence: CASSVGGLGNQPQHF. The full variable domain, completed using reference TRBV9 and TRBJ1-5, is DSGVTQTPKHLITATGQRVTLRCSPRSGDLSVYWYQQSLDQGLQFLIQYYNGEERAKGNILERFSAQQFPDLHSELNLSSLELGDSALYFCASSVGGLGNQPQHFGDGTRLSIL.

The chain carries TRBV7-9 and TRBJ2-1; the match to TRBD2 covers 14 bases. The CDR3 has 19 residues. V dropped 5 bases and J dropped 8; count of bases not matched to a gene: 17. Germline values: CDR1 SEHNR, CDR2 FQNEAQ (reference sequence). CDR3 loop: CASSTPSWGLAGVIDEQFF. In DNA form, the CDR3 reads TGTGCCAGCAGCACACCCTCATGGGGACTAGCGGGAGTTATAGATGAGCAGTTCTTC.

This chain joins TRBV19 and TRBJ2-1; D is uncertain. Trimming removed 6 bases at V and 0 bases at J, with 12 bases between. The CDR3 extends over 15 amino acids. Looked up from germline, CDR1 is LNHDA and CDR2 is SQIVND (reference sequence). The CDR3: CASRGASASYNEQFF. The CDR3 nucleotides read TGTGCCAGTAGAGGAGCGTCAGCCTCCTACAATGAGCAGTTCTTC.

The chain couples TRBV28 to TRBJ2-3; 11 bases map to TRBD2. This CDR3 spans 17 amino acids. Germline values: CDR1 MDHEN, CDR2 SYDVKM. V lost 4 bases, J lost 6 bases, and 12 bases stayed unmatched. The CDR3 sequence: CASSSPYSGRAADTQYF. The CDR3 region has the DNA TGTGCCAGCAGTTCTCCTTATAGCGGGAGGGCCGCGGATACGCAGTATTTT.

This clone was seen only a few times. The J gene is TRBJ2-3, the V gene TRBV15, with D maybe TRBD2 (5 bases). V lost 6 bases and J lost 0, with 10 bases in between. Looked up from germline, CDR1 is LNHNV and CDR2 is YYDKDF (reference sequence). CDR3 size: 14 residues. In DNA, the CDR3 is TGTGCCACCAGATTTCGGGGTAGCACAGATACGCAGTATTTT. It encodes CATRFRGSTDTQYF.

This clone was counted a single time. V usage is TRBV28 and J usage is TRBJ2-7, with 8 bases identical to TRBD1. J lost 6 bases, V lost 9 bases, and 13 bases had no gene match. CDR1 MDHEN and CDR2 SYDVKM come from the germline V gene. This CDR3 contains 14 residues. CDR3 region: CASLAQGQASEQYF. In nucleotides, the CDR3 is TGTGCCAGTCTAGCTCAGGGACAGGCGAGCGAGCAGTACTTC.

The rearrangement uses TRBV7-2 and TRBJ1-5; D is ambiguous. This CDR3 is built from 15 residues. Trimming stripped 4 bases from V and 6 bases from J, with 16 bases between. CDR1 SGHTA and CDR2 FQGNSA come from the germline V gene. CDR3 protein: CASSSSDWGGQPQHF. Here the CDR3 DNA reads TGTGCCAGCAGCTCCTCCGATTGGGGAGGTCAGCCCCAGCATTTT.

The gene calls are TRBV5-8 and TRBJ1-1, with a weak D call TRBD1 (6 bases). The V and J ends lost 5 bases and 0 bases respectively, with 8 bases between them. From germline, CDR1 is SGHTS and CDR2 YDEGEE. The CDR3 is 13 residues long. The CDR3 region has the DNA TGTGCCAGCAGGCGGACAGTGAACACTGAAGCTTTCTTT. Its protein product is CASRRTVNTEAFF. The full variable domain, in which reference TRBV5-8 and TRBJ1-1 provide the parts outside the CDR3, is EAGVTQSPTHLIKTRGQQATLRCSPISGHTSVYWYQQALGLGLQFLLWYDEGEERNRGNFPPRFSGRQFPNYSSELNVNALELEDSALYLCASRRTVNTEAFFGQGTRLTVV.